Each of the 13 T cell receptor beta chains below was sequenced from the same sample in a study of cytomegalovirus exposure and HLA in healthy donors. Use of 60 Vbeta and 13 Jbeta primers characterized the PCR. The data were produced by immunoSEQ multiplex PCR, yet TCRdb's version contains in-frame clones alone and is incomplete. The data show 95,000 to 150,000 clones, around 73% seen once. The source material was PBMCs. These receptors were obtained from a man aged 30 to 39 in good health and CMV-seropositive.

This rearrangement joins TRBV6-5 to TRBJ2-7; TRBD2 agrees at 13 bases. This CDR3 contains 15 residues. From germline, CDR1 is MNHEY and CDR2 SVGAGI. Trimming cost V 6 bases and J 6 bases; bases outside gene matches: 8. The CDR3: CASRGRLAGGGEQYF. The CDR3 bases are TGTGCCAGCAGGGGTCGACTAGCGGGAGGTGGCGAGCAGTACTTC.

This clone appeared a single time. V gene TRBV28 combines with J gene TRBJ1-5, with D perhaps TRBD1 (6 bases). Per the germline V gene, CDR1 is MDHEN and CDR2 is SYDVKM. Trimming removed 2 bases at V and 8 bases at J, with 19 bases between. This CDR3 region has 16 residues. In DNA form, the CDR3 reads TGTGCCAGCAGTTTAAATGGGCCCAGGGGATTAGAGCCCCAGCATTTT. Translation: CASSLNGPRGLEPQHF.

The chain carries TRBV28 and TRBJ1-1, with 8 nucleotides matching TRBD1. From germline, CDR1 is MDHEN and CDR2 SYDVKM. The CDR3 is made up of 13 amino acids. Trimming removed 8 bases from V and 6 bases from J; junction bases left unmatched: 8. Here the CDR3 DNA reads TGTGCCAGCGGACAGGGCCGGGGCGCTGAAGCTTTCTTT. Protein product: CASGQGRGAEAFF.

V usage is TRBV20-1 and J usage is TRBJ2-7; D is uncertain. CDR3 length: 11 residues. Per germline, CDR1 DFQATT and CDR2 SNEGSKA (reference sequence). Trimming left V 6 bases short and J 2 bases short, with 8 bases between. The CDR3 nucleotides are TGCAGTGCCCCCCTAGCCTACGAGCAGTACTTC. Residues: CSAPLAYEQYF.

V gene TRBV11-2 combines with J gene TRBJ1-6; TRBD1 is a possible D gene (5 bases). V was trimmed by 3 bases and J by 9 bases, leaving 15 bases between them. Per the germline V gene, CDR1 is SGHAT and CDR2 is FQNNGV. The CDR3 is made up of 15 amino acids. CDR3 sequence (DNA): TGTGCCAGCAGCTTCCAGAAAGGGGCCGGTTCACCCCTCCACTTT. Amino acids: CASSFQKGAGSPLHF.

The chain is built from TRBV6-1 and TRBJ1-2, with TRBD1 as a possible D gene (5 bases). Germline lookup yields CDR1 MNHNS and CDR2 SASEGT. Trimming stripped 3 bases from V and 3 bases from J, with 14 bases between. The CDR3 length is 15 residues. In DNA form, the CDR3 reads TGTGCCAGCAGTGATTCGGGGGAAACCGACTATGGCTACACCTTC. Encoded protein: CASSDSGETDYGYTF.

This chain's CDR3 is CASSPRDRNTGELFF. Written as DNA, the CDR3 is TGTGCCAGCAGCCCCCGGGACAGGAACACCGGGGAGCTGTTTTTT. The chain carries TRBV7-3 and TRBJ2-2; 7 nucleotides agree with TRBD1. V was pared by 5 bases and J by 1 base, with 4 bases of the junction left unmatched. Germline-derived CDR1 and CDR2 are SGHTA and FQGTGA. CDR3 length: 15 amino acids.

V usage is TRBV5-8 and J usage is TRBJ1-5, with D tentatively TRBD1 (6 bases). The CDR3 contains 15 residues. Trimming shortened V by 0 bases and J by 6 bases, and 13 bases separated the two germline ends. CDR1 and CDR2 from the germline V gene are SGHTS and YDEGEE. In nucleotides, the CDR3 is TGTGCCAGCAGCTTGGGGGGCAGGGGAAGTCAGCCCCAGCATTTT. Residues: CASSLGGRGSQPQHF.

The rearrangement links TRBV5-1 to TRBJ2-7; 13 nucleotides align to TRBD2. J was trimmed by 4 bases and V by 3 bases; bases with no gene match: 4. This CDR3 is built from 15 residues. Germline assignment: CDR1 SGHRS and CDR2 YFSETQ. In nucleotides, the CDR3 is TGCGCCAGCAGCTACGGACTAGCGGGGGCATACGAGCAGTACTTC. This translates into CASSYGLAGAYEQYF.

The rearrangement joins TRBV5-1 to TRBJ1-1, with 7 bases aligning to TRBD1. This CDR3 has 15 residues. Germline CDR1 is SGHRS and CDR2 is YFSETQ. The trim removed 5 bases at V and 0 bases at J, leaving 7 bases unmatched. CDR3 coding DNA: TGCGCCAGCAGGGTAGGGGGCTATTTGAACACTGAAGCTTTCTTT. Amino acid sequence: CASRVGGYLNTEAFF.

V is TRBV6-1 and J is TRBJ2-7, with a possible D match to TRBD2 (6 bases). From germline, CDR1 is MNHNS and CDR2 SASEGT. Trimming removed 2 bases at V and 5 bases at J, with 25 bases between. CDR3 size: 18 residues. CDR3 coding DNA: TGTGCCAGCAGTGAAAGAGTAGGCGGACTAAGGGATGTGAACGAGCAGTACTTC. Translation gives CASSERVGGLRDVNEQYF.

This clone showed up just a few times. The chain links TRBV2 to TRBJ1-2; 9 bases align to TRBD1. Germline CDR1 SNHLY, CDR2 FYNNEI. J gave up 4 bases and V 6 bases, and 6 bases lay outside the gene matches. CDR3 length equals 14 residues. The chain's CDR3 is CASRMGQGTYGYTF. Written as DNA, the CDR3 is TGTGCCAGCAGAATGGGACAGGGAACCTATGGCTACACCTTC.

This CDR3 is CASSLGSGVRGGELFF. CDR3 DNA sequence: TGTGCCAGCAGCTTAGGGTCGGGGGTCCGGGGCGGGGAGCTGTTTTTT. The chain couples TRBV7-6 to TRBJ2-2; TRBD2 is a possible D gene (6 bases). V was cut by 1 base and J by 7 bases, with 16 bases left in between. The CDR3 consists of 16 residues. CDR1 SGHVS and CDR2 FNYEAQ come from the germline V gene. The full variable domain, completed using reference TRBV7-6 and TRBJ2-2, is GAGVSQSPRYKVTKRGQDVALRCDPISGHVSLYWYRQALGQGPEFLTYFNYEAQQDKSGLPNDRFSAERPEGSISTLTIQRTEQRDSAMYRCASSLGSGVRGGELFFGEGSRLTVL.